The clone carrying this TCR beta chain was seen more than once but under ten times. Its cognate antigen is unknown. This CDR3 comprises 15 residues. The germline gives CDR1 SEHNR, CDR2 FQNEAQ (reference sequence). V lost 0 bases to trimming and J lost 1 base, with 10 bases between them. TCR alpha and TCR beta cDNA libraries with sample barcodes and UMIs came from 5'RACE using constant-segment primers. TCRdb used MiXCR to reprocess the 5' RACE reads, holding one entry per CDR3 protein. The table has fewer than 150,000 distinct CDR3 sequences, about 6% seen once; the top ten hold roughly 2%. These data are taken from a study of T-cell memory formation after mild COVID-19. Study results and limitations: The study detected some responding clones in pre-infection memory, suggesting cross-reactive memory joined.

The rearrangement uses TRBV7-9 and TRBJ2-7, with D perhaps TRBD2 (5 bases). The sequence was collected from an adult woman who had mild COVID-19 (a few samples of this study predate the infection). Cell type and time point are not known. Sequencing was carried out using PBMCs or a T cell subset sorted from them (not recorded which). The CDR3, as DNA: TGTGCCAGCAGCTTAGCGGGAGAGCCTTCCTACGAGCAGTACTTC. The encoded protein is CASSLAGEPSYEQYF.